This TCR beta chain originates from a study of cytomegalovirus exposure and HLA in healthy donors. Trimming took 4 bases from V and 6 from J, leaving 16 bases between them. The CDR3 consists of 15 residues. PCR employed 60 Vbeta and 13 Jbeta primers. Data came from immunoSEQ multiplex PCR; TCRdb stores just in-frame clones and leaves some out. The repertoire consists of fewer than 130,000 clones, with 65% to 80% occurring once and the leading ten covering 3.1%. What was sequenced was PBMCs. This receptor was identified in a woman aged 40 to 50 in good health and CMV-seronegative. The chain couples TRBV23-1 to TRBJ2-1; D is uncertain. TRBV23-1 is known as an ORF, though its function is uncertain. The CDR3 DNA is TGCGCCAGCAGTCCACGCCTTCTACCGGGCAATGAGCAGTTCTTC. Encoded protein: CASSPRLLPGNEQFF.